In its sample, the clone carrying this T cell receptor beta chain was seen a few times. Its antigen is unidentified. Measured with immunoSEQ multiplex PCR; TCRdb has only the in-frame clones, and not every one. The profile shows around 49,000 clones, around 70% of them singletons. This record belongs to a study of vaccination effects on CD4 cells after COVID-19. Overall study context: CD4+ T cells specific for antigen were expanded with viral peptide pools by the ViraFEST assay before sequencing. Relative to the second dose, post-vaccine samples were obtained a median of 72 days later. Study-level results: Late in the post-vaccination period, infection-induced and vaccine-induced clones underwent marked clonal contraction.

Following culture for about ten days, CD4+ T cells were isolated. Either the BNT162b2 or mRNA-1273 vaccine was given to participants in two doses. The vaccine recipients had no prior SARS-CoV-2 infection, with negative nucleocapsid antibodies. The TCR originated in a human donor who received a COVID-19 vaccine. The sample consisted of CD4+ T cells from PBMCs cultured without peptide, taken after COVID-19 vaccination.

CDR3 amino acids: CASSLVVLAGNNEQFF. CDR3 DNA: TGCGCCAGCAGCTTGGTGGTATTAGCGGGGAACAATGAGCAGTTCTTC. The genes are TRBV5-1 and TRBJ2-1; 8 nucleotides agree with TRBD2. From germline, CDR1 is SGHRS and CDR2 YFSETQ. The CDR3 length is 16 residues. The junction had 7 bases not matched to a gene; V was cut back by 0 bases and J by 5 bases.